Each of the 28 T cell receptor beta chains below was sequenced from the same sample in a study of cytomegalovirus exposure and HLA in healthy donors. Vbeta (60) and Jbeta (13) primers were used in the PCR. Some clones are missing from TCRdb's copy, which holds only in-frame ones; the method was immunoSEQ multiplex PCR. Of 150,000 or so clones in the sample, 77% are singletons; the top ten hold under 2%. The sequenced material came from PBMCs. The receptors originated from a woman aged 30 to 39 in good health and CMV-seronegative.

The chain links TRBV7-3 to TRBJ1-1; no firm D call. This CDR3 has 14 residues. Germline V lookup: CDR1 SGHTA, CDR2 FQGTGA. Trimming took 3 bases from V and 4 from J, leaving 12 bases between them. CDR3 nucleotides: TGTGCCAGCAGCTTTGGTCCGGAGGGCACTGAAGCTTTCTTT. It is translated as CASSFGPEGTEAFF.

This clone was counted a single time. The chain combines TRBV14 with TRBJ2-7; 7 bases align to TRBD1. V dropped 4 bases and J dropped 3; count of bases not matched to a gene: 9. CDR1 is SGHDN and CDR2 is FVKESK in the germline V gene. The CDR3 has 15 residues. The CDR3 DNA is TGTGCCAGCAGCCCCGATCGACAGGGTAACTACGAGCAGTACTTC. Translation gives CASSPDRQGNYEQYF.

CDR3 nucleotides: TGTGCCAGTACCCCGGGCCAGGGGGGTTTACAGCCCCAGCATTTT. Residues: CASTPGQGGLQPQHF. This chain uses TRBV19 with TRBJ1-5; TRBD1 matches 7 bases. There are 15 residues in the CDR3. Germline CDR1 is LNHDA and CDR2 is SQIVND (reference sequence). The J segment lost 7 bases and the V segment lost 7 bases, leaving 13 bases of the junction unmatched.

The V call is TRBV4-3, the J call TRBJ2-3, with 8 bases identical to TRBD2. The CDR3 length is 16 residues. The germline V gene encodes CDR1 LGHNA and CDR2 YSLEER. V dropped 1 base and J dropped 4; count of bases not matched to a gene: 7. The CDR3 loop is CASSQVVAGLADTQYF. CDR3 DNA: TGCGCCAGCAGCCAAGTCGTAGCGGGGTTGGCAGATACGCAGTATTTT.

This chain connects TRBV7-2 to TRBJ2-6; no clear D. CDR3 length: 19 amino acids. V was shortened by 1 base and J by 4 bases, with 20 bases between the two germline ends. Germline CDR1 and CDR2: SGHTA and FQGNSA. In DNA form, the CDR3 reads TGTGCCAGCAGCTTAGGGTTCGGTCTCCCTACCAGGGGGGCCAACGTCCTGACTTTC. Translated, it gives CASSLGFGLPTRGANVLTF.

The gene calls are TRBV5-6 and TRBJ2-5, with 7 bases fitting TRBD1. The CDR3 totals 11 residues. Germline loops: CDR1 SGHDT, CDR2 YYEEEE. Trimming cost V 0 bases and J 13 bases; bases outside gene matches: 3. This CDR3 reads CASSLVGQVYF. DNA of the CDR3: TGTGCCAGCAGCTTGGTAGGACAGGTGTACTTC.

There are a few counts of this clone. This chain links TRBV5-1 with TRBJ2-5; 8 bases agree with TRBD1. V was clipped by 5 bases and J by 5 bases; unmatched bases: 14. Germline V gene sequence: CDR1 SGHRS, CDR2 YFSETQ. The CDR3 totals 16 residues. Here the CDR3 DNA reads TGCGCCAGCAGTCCTCAATCGGACAGGGTATGGGAGACCCAGTACTTC. Translation gives CASSPQSDRVWETQYF.

The V gene is TRBV7-3, the J gene TRBJ1-2; 7 bases fit TRBD1. There are 15 residues in the CDR3. J lost 1 base, V lost 5 bases, and 7 bases had no gene match. Germline V CDR1 and CDR2: SGHTA, FQGTGA. In DNA, the CDR3 is TGTGCCAGCAGCCCCCAGGGGGATAATAACTATGGCTACACCTTC. Its protein is CASSPQGDNNYGYTF.

This chain uses TRBV7-9 with TRBJ2-7, with 10 bases identical to TRBD1. With V trimmed by 5 bases and J by 4 bases, 5 bases remained unmatched. CDR1 and CDR2 from the germline V gene are SEHNR and FQNEAQ (reference sequence). The CDR3 has 14 amino acids. DNA for the CDR3: TGTGCCAGCAGCCCCCGGGACAGGGGTTACGAGCAGTACTTC. It is translated as CASSPRDRGYEQYF.

The rearrangement joins TRBV18 to TRBJ2-7; 14 bases match TRBD2. The CDR3 is 15 amino acids. Germline V gives CDR1 KGHSH, CDR2 LQKENI. The V and J ends lost 8 bases and 4 bases, in that order; junction bases with no gene match: 7. The CDR3 loop reads CASAPGLAGVYEQYF. Written as DNA, the CDR3 is TGTGCCAGCGCTCCGGGACTAGCGGGGGTTTACGAGCAGTACTTC.

The chain has TRBV5-1 and TRBJ1-2; D remains unclear. Trimming removed 6 bases from V and 8 bases from J, with 17 bases in between. CDR1 is SGHRS and CDR2 is YFSETQ in the germline V gene. The CDR3 runs 13 residues. Here the CDR3 DNA reads TGCGCCAGCAAGGTTGTTGGGGAGCGCGGCTACACCTTC. It is translated as CASKVVGERGYTF.

The CDR3, as DNA: TGTGCCAGCAGCCGACGGGACTCTTTCACAGATACGCAGTATTTT. Translated: CASSRRDSFTDTQYF. V and J are TRBV5-4 and TRBJ2-3, with D maybe TRBD2 (6 bases). Between the trimmed V and J ends, which lost 4 bases and 2 bases, there was a span of 14 bases. This CDR3 has 15 amino acids. Germline-derived CDR1 and CDR2 are SGHNT and YYREEE (reference sequence).

V and J are TRBV30 and TRBJ1-2; 9 bases are a match to TRBD1. CDR1 is GTSNPN, CDR2 SVGIG, per germline (reference sequence). V shed 3 bases, J shed 4 bases, and the junction held 9 bases outside the gene matches. CDR3 length: 15 amino acids. The CDR3 coding sequence is TGTGCCTGGAGCCTGACAGGGGGGCTCCTCTATGGCTACACCTTC. Protein sequence: CAWSLTGGLLYGYTF.

The chain recombines TRBV7-2 with TRBJ1-1, with TRBD1 matching 9 bases. CDR1 SGHTA and CDR2 FQGNSA come from the germline V gene. CDR3 length: 16 residues. J was trimmed by 1 base and V by 1 base; bases with no gene match: 4. As DNA, the CDR3 is TGTGCCAGCAGCTTAGAGGTGGGACAGGGGAACACTGAAGCTTTCTTT. It translates to CASSLEVGQGNTEAFF.

J is TRBJ2-2 and V is TRBV7-3; D is perhaps TRBD2 (5 bases). The CDR3 sequence is 15 residues long. V lost 2 bases and J lost 0, with 7 bases in between. In germline, CDR1 is SGHTA, CDR2 FQGTGA. CDR3 in amino acids: CASSLSSPNTGELFF. The CDR3 nucleotides are TGTGCCAGCAGCTTATCTAGCCCGAACACCGGGGAGCTGTTTTTT.

The V gene is TRBV5-6, the J gene TRBJ2-2, with D perhaps matching TRBD2 (6 bases). Germline values: CDR1 SGHDT, CDR2 YYEEEE. There are 18 residues in the CDR3. Trimming took off 0 bases at V and 6 bases at J, with 21 bases between the two ends. The CDR3 DNA reads as TGTGCCAGCAGCTTGGAAGGGTCCTTGGGGAGGTCCGCCGGGGAGCTGTTTTTT. Residues: CASSLEGSLGRSAGELFF.

The rearrangement uses TRBV29-1 and TRBJ1-3; no clear D. Trimming took off 3 bases at V and 0 bases at J, with 9 bases between the two ends. This CDR3 region has 14 residues. From germline, CDR1 is SQVTM and CDR2 ANQGSEA. The CDR3 here is CSVDVLRSGNTIYF. The CDR3 region has the DNA TGCAGCGTTGACGTACTGCGCTCTGGAAACACCATATATTTT.

This rearrangement joins TRBV9 to TRBJ2-7; 12 bases match TRBD2. With 4 bases clipped from V and 4 bases from J, the junction kept 3 bases outside the gene matches. The CDR3 is made up of 14 amino acids. Germline V gene sequence: CDR1 SGDLS, CDR2 YYNGEE. CDR3 sequence reads: CASSPSGRGYEQYF. DNA of the CDR3: TGTGCCAGCAGCCCTAGCGGGAGGGGATACGAGCAGTACTTC.

The V gene is TRBV5-1, the J gene TRBJ2-5; 11 bases are shared with TRBD2. With V trimmed by 4 bases and J by 5 bases, 13 bases remained unmatched. The CDR3 is 17 residues long. The germline V gene encodes CDR1 SGHRS and CDR2 YFSETQ. Here the CDR3 reads CASSVAVAGGPGETQYF. The CDR3 DNA sequence: TGCGCCAGCAGCGTGGCGGTAGCGGGAGGGCCTGGGGAGACCCAGTACTTC. The whole variable domain, filled in from reference TRBV5-1 and TRBJ2-5, reads KAGVTQTPRYLIKTRGQQVTLSCSPISGHRSVSWYQQTPGQGLQFLFEYFSETQRNKGNFPGRFSGRQFSNSRSEMNVSTLELGDSALYLCASSVAVAGGPGETQYFGPGTRLLVL.

The chain recombines TRBV28 with TRBJ2-1; 8 nucleotides agree with TRBD2. The CDR3 consists of 16 residues. V gave up 3 bases and J gave up 7 bases; unmatched junction bases: 11. CDR1 is MDHEN, CDR2 SYDVKM, per germline. CDR3 in amino acids: CASSFTSSGIRNEQFF. The CDR3 DNA reads as TGTGCCAGCAGTTTTACCAGTAGCGGGATACGGAATGAGCAGTTCTTC.

This chain links TRBV12-5 with TRBJ2-1; 7 bases agree with TRBD2. This CDR3 has 18 amino acids. With V trimmed by 0 bases and J by 5 bases, 13 bases remained unmatched. Germline loops: CDR1 LGHNT, CDR2 FRNRAP. The DNA of the CDR3 is TGTGCTAGTGGTTTGGTACGAGGAAGACTAGCTGTAGACAATGAGCAGTTCTTC. This translates into CASGLVRGRLAVDNEQFF. Supplemented by reference TRBV12-5 and TRBJ2-1, the full variable domain reads DARVTQTPRHKVTEMGQEVTMRCQPILGHNTVFWYRQTMMQGLELLAYFRNRAPLDDSGMPKDRFSAEMPDATLATLKIQPSEPRDSAVYFCASGLVRGRLAVDNEQFFGPGTRLTVL.

The chain has TRBV7-9 and TRBJ2-5, with TRBD1 as a possible D gene (6 bases). The V end was cut by 4 bases, the J end by 6 bases, with 18 bases between. This CDR3 comprises 15 residues. The V gene's germline CDR1 is SEHNR and CDR2 FQNEAQ (reference sequence). The CDR3, as DNA: TGTGCCAGCAGCTCTTCAGGGGAAGATCGGAAGACCCAGTACTTC. Amino acid sequence: CASSSSGEDRKTQYF. The entire variable domain, with the rest obtained from reference TRBV7-9 and TRBJ2-5, is as follows: DTGVSQNPRHKITKRGQNVTFRCDPISEHNRLYWYRQTLGQGPEFLTYFQNEAQLEKSRLLSDRFSAERPKGSFSTLEIQRTEQGDSAMYLCASSSSGEDRKTQYFGPGTRLLVL.

The chain uses TRBV9 and TRBJ2-3; 9 bases are shared with TRBD2. V shed 3 bases and J 1 base; nucleotides not matched to a gene: 3. The CDR3 sequence is 15 residues long. Per germline, CDR1 SGDLS and CDR2 YYNGEE. The CDR3 loop is CASSGVAGGTDTQYF. The CDR3, as DNA: TGTGCCAGCAGCGGGGTAGCGGGGGGCACAGATACGCAGTATTTT.

This clone has more than one count but fewer than ten. The CDR3 DNA reads as TGTGCCAGCAGCGTAGCGTACAGGCGGCCCTTCAATCAGCCCCAGCATTTT. Protein sequence: CASSVAYRRPFNQPQHF. The chain combines TRBV9 with TRBJ1-5; TRBD1 might be the D (5 bases). V gave up 0 bases and J gave up 3 bases, with 16 bases separating them. The germline V gene encodes CDR1 SGDLS and CDR2 YYNGEE. CDR3 length equals 17 residues.

This chain links TRBV20-1 with TRBJ1-2; D is unclear. Looked up from germline, CDR1 is DFQATT and CDR2 is SNEGSKA (reference sequence). V was trimmed by 3 bases and J by 8 bases, leaving 10 bases between them. The CDR3 is 11 residues long. The CDR3 nucleotides read TGCAGTGCTAGCCGCCTTGAGGGCTACACCTTC. The encoded protein is CSASRLEGYTF.

The V gene is TRBV29-1, the J gene TRBJ2-5; 7 bases are shared with TRBD2. The CDR3 runs to 16 residues. V gave up 7 bases and J gave up 1 base; unmatched junction bases: 15. Germline assignment: CDR1 SQVTM and CDR2 ANQGSEA. CDR3 residues: CSAPSGRLAVQETQYF. CDR3 DNA: TGCAGCGCTCCGTCAGGGCGACTAGCAGTCCAAGAGACCCAGTACTTC.

The chain has TRBV27 and TRBJ2-7; the match to TRBD2 covers 10 bases. The ends lost 6 bases at V and 2 bases at J; junction bases unmatched: 10. Germline CDR1 MNHEY, CDR2 SMNVEV (reference sequence). CDR3 length equals 16 residues. The CDR3 nucleotides read TGTGCCAGCAGCCCCCTGCGGACTAGCGGAACCTACGAGCAGTACTTC. As protein: CASSPLRTSGTYEQYF.

This clone was seen just once. V is TRBV5-1 and J is TRBJ2-5; 7 bases agree with TRBD1. The CDR3 loop spans 13 amino acids. The germline V gene has CDR1 SGHRS and CDR2 YFSETQ. The V segment lost 2 bases and the J segment 4 bases; nucleotides outside the gene matches: 2. The DNA for the CDR3 is TGCGCCAGCAGCTTTTGGACAGGAGAGACCCAGTACTTC. Translated: CASSFWTGETQYF.